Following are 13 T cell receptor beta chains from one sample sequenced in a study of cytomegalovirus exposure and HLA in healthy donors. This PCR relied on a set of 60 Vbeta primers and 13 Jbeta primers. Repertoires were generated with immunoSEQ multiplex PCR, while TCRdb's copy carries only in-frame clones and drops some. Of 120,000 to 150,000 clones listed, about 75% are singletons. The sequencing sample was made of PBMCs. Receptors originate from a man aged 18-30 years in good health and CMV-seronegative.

The CDR3 coding sequence is TGTGCCAGCAGTTTATGGCTAGCCATCTACTCCTACAATGAGCAGTTCTTC. It specifies CASSLWLAIYSYNEQFF. The gene calls are TRBV28 and TRBJ2-1; possibly TRBD2 for D (5 bases). The V gene lost 0 bases and the J gene lost 0 bases, with 12 bases spanning the gap. The germline CDR1 and CDR2 sequences are MDHEN and SYDVKM. The CDR3 runs 17 residues.

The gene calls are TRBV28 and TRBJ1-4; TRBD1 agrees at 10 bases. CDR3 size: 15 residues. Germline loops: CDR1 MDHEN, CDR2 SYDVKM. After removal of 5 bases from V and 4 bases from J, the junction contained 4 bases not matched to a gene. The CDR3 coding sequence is TGTGCCAGCAGTAAGGGACAGGGGCTTAATGAAAAACTGTTTTTT. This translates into CASSKGQGLNEKLFF.

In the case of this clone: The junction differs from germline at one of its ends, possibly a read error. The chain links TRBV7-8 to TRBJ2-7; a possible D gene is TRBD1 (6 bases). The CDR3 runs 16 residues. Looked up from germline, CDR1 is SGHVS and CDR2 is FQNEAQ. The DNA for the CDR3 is TGTGCCAGCACCTTAGGACGCGTAACAGGGATCTACGAGCAGTACTTC. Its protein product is CASTLGRVTGIYEQYF.

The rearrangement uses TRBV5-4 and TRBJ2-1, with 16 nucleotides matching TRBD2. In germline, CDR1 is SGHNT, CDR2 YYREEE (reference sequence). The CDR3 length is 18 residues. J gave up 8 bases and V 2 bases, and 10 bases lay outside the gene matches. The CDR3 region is CASSFRGTSGGAVYEQFF. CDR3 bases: TGTGCCAGCAGCTTCCGAGGGACTAGCGGGGGGGCTGTGTATGAGCAGTTCTTC.

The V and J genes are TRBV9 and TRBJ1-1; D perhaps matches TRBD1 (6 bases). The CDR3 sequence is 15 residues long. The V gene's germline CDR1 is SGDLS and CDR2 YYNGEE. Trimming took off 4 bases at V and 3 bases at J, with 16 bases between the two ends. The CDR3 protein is CASSPHGGRDTEAFF. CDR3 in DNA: TGTGCCAGCAGCCCTCACGGGGGGCGGGACACTGAAGCTTTCTTT.

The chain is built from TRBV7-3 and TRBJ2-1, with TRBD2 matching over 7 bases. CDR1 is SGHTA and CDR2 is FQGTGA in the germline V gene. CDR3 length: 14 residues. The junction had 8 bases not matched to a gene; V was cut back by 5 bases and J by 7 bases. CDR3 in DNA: TGTGCCAGCAGCCTCGGGGACTACGGGAATGAGCAGTTCTTC. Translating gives CASSLGDYGNEQFF.

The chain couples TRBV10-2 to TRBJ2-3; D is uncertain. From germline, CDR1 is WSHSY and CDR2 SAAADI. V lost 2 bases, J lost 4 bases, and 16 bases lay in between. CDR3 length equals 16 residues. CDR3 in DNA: TGCGCCAGCAGTGAGAGTGGCAGGTCCGACGCAGATACGCAGTATTTT. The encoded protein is CASSESGRSDADTQYF.

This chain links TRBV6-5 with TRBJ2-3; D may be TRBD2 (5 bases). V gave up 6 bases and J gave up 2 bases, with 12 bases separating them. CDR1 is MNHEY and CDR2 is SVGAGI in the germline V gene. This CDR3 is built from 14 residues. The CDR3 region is CASSRNGVTDTQYF. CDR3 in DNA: TGTGCCAGCAGCCGGAACGGGGTCACAGATACGCAGTATTTT.

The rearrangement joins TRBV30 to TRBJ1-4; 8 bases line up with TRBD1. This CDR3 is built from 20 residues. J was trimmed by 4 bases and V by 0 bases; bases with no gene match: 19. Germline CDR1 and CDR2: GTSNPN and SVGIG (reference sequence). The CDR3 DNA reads TGTGCCTGGAGTGTACCTCAGGGGGCGATTTTGGAAAGGGGTAATGAAAAACTGTTTTTT. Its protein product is CAWSVPQGAILERGNEKLFF.

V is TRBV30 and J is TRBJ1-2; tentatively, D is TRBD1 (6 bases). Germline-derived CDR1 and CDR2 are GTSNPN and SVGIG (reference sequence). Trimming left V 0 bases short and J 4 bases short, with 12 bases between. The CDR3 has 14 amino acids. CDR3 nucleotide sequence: TGTGCCTGGAGTGTGGGGGGCGGGAGCTATGGCTACACCTTC. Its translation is CAWSVGGGSYGYTF.

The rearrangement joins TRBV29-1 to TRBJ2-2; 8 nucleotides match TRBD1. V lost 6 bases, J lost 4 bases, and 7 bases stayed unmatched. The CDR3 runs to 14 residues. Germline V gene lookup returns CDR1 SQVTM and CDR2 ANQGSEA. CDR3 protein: CSVRTGTVTGELFF. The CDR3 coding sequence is TGCAGCGTCCGGACAGGGACGGTCACCGGGGAGCTGTTTTTT.

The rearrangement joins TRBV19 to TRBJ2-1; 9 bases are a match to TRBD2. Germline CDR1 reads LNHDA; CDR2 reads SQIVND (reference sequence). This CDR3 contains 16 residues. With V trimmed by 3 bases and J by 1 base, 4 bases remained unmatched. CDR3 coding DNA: TGTGCCAGTAGTATTGGCGGGAGGGCATCCTACAATGAGCAGTTCTTC. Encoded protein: CASSIGGRASYNEQFF.

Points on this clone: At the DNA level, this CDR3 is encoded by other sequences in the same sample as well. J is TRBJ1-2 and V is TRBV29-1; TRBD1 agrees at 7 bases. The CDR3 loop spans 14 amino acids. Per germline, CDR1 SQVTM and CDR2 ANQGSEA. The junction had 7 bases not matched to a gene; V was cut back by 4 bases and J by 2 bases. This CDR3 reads CSVVSGTANYGYTF. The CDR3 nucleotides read TGCAGCGTTGTCTCTGGGACAGCCAACTATGGCTACACCTTC.